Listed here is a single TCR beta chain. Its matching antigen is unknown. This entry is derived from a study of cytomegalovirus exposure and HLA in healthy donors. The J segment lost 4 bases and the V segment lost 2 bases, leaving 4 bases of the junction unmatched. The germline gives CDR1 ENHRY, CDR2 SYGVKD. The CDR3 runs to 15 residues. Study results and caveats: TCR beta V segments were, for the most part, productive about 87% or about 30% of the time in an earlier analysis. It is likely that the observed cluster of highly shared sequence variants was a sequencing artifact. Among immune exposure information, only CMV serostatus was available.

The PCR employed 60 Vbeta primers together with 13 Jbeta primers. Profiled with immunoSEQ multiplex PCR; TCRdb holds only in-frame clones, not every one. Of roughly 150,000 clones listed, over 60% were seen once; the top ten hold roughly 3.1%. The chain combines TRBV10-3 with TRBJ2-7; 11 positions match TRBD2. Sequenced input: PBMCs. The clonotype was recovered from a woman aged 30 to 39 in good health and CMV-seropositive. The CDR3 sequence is CAISETASGGYEQYF. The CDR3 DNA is TGTGCCATCAGTGAGACCGCTAGCGGGGGGTACGAGCAGTACTTC.